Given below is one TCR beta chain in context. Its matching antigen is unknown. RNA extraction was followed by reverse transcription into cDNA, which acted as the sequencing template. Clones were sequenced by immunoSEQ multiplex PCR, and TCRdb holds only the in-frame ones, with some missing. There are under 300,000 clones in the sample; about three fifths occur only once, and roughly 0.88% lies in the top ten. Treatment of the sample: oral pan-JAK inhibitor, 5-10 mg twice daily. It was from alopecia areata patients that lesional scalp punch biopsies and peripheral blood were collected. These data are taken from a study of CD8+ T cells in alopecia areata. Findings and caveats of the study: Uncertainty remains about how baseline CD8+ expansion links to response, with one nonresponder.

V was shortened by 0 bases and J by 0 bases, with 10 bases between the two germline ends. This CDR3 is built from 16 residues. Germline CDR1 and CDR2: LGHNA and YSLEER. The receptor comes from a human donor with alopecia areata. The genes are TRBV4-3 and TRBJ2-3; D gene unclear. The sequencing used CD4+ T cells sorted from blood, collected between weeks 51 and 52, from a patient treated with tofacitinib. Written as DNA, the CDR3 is TGCGCCAGCAGCCAAGATCGCCTAGTAAGCACAGATACGCAGTATTTT. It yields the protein CASSQDRLVSTDTQYF.